This entry lists 11 T cell receptor beta chains sequenced from one sample in a study of a mutant IDH1 vaccine in newly diagnosed glioma. Stated time point: week 47, end of study. With topical imiquimod, each dose of the vaccine consisted of 300 ug of mutant IDH1 20-mer peptide. These receptors lack a known antigen. Libraries were prepared by immunoSEQ multiplex PCR; TCRdb keeps only in-frame clonotypes and omits some of them. Of some 50,000 clones in the sample, about 81% were seen once. This specimen consisted of PBMCs, obtained from a glioma patient whose treatment included an IDH1 peptide vaccine. These receptors all stem from a young woman with glioma. Some clones in this sample may be carry-over from other donors' samples.

The rearrangement uses TRBV2 and TRBJ2-2; 8 positions match TRBD2. With V trimmed by 10 bases and J by 7 bases, 2 bases remained unmatched. CDR1 and CDR2 (germline): SNHLY, FYNNEI. This CDR3 is built from 11 residues. This CDR3 is CATGGSGELFF. In DNA form, the CDR3 reads TGTGCCACGGGGGGGAGCGGGGAGCTGTTTTTT.

This clone occurred once. The chain links TRBV6-5 to TRBJ1-2; a weak D match, TRBD1 (5 bases). The V end lost 0 bases, the J end lost 1 base, and 12 bases lay between the germline ends. Germline V lookup: CDR1 MNHEY, CDR2 SVGAGI. This CDR3 is built from 16 residues. The CDR3, as DNA: TGTGCCAGCAGTTACTCGGGGGGACCTATTAACTATGGCTACACCTTC. Translation gives CASSYSGGPINYGYTF.

The gene calls are TRBV5-1 and TRBJ2-7, with D unresolved. Deletions cut 7 bases from V and 2 bases from J, with 22 bases between. CDR3 length: 16 amino acids. The germline V gene has CDR1 SGHRS and CDR2 YFSETQ. The CDR3 coding sequence is TGCGCCAGCTCCCGCGGCCTAGATCGTTACACCTACGAGCAGTACTTC. This encodes CASSRGLDRYTYEQYF. Full variable domain (remainder filled in from reference TRBV5-1 and TRBJ2-7): KAGVTQTPRYLIKTRGQQVTLSCSPISGHRSVSWYQQTPGQGLQFLFEYFSETQRNKGNFPGRFSGRQFSNSRSEMNVSTLELGDSALYLCASSRGLDRYTYEQYFGPGTRLTVT.

The V and J genes are TRBV2 and TRBJ2-5; D gene ambiguous. Germline V gene sequence: CDR1 SNHLY, CDR2 FYNNEI. The CDR3 loop spans 10 amino acids. Trimming cost V 1 base and J 6 bases, with 0 bases left between them. The CDR3 DNA reads as TGTGCCAGCAGTGAAGAGACCCAGTACTTC. Protein product: CASSEETQYF.

This clone was detected only a few times. The rearrangement joins TRBV27 to TRBJ2-7; D might be TRBD1 (5 bases). V was clipped by 2 bases and J by 3 bases, with 14 bases between them. This CDR3 contains 15 residues. Germline V gene sequence: CDR1 MNHEY, CDR2 SMNVEV (reference sequence). The CDR3 region is CASSLRPGNNYEQYF. CDR3 nucleotides: TGTGCCAGCAGTTTACGTCCAGGGAATAACTACGAGCAGTACTTC.

This clone was seen a few times. The chain employs TRBV28 and TRBJ2-1; 8 nucleotides align to TRBD1. The CDR3 sequence is 16 residues long. Germline values: CDR1 MDHEN, CDR2 SYDVKM. The V and J ends lost 6 bases and 7 bases, in that order; junction bases with no gene match: 14. The CDR3 protein is CASSPQDGQGRNEQFF. The CDR3 bases are TGTGCCAGCAGCCCCCAGGATGGACAGGGTAGGAATGAGCAGTTCTTC.

The chain recombines TRBV7-9 with TRBJ1-4; D ambiguous. The CDR3 contains 15 residues. The V gene lost 1 base and the J gene lost 7 bases, with 13 bases spanning the gap. Germline assignment: CDR1 SEHNR and CDR2 FQNEAQ (reference sequence). CDR3 DNA: TGTGCCAGCAGCTTAGTCGGCGGGCGGGGTGAAAAACTGTTTTTT. The encoded protein is CASSLVGGRGEKLFF.

This clone was counted between two and nine times. V gene TRBV15 combines with J gene TRBJ1-5; D unresolved. The V end lost 0 bases, the J end lost 7 bases, and 4 bases lay between the germline ends. CDR1 and CDR2 from the germline V gene are LNHNV and YYDKDF (reference sequence). CDR3 length: 12 amino acids. The CDR3 region is CATSRDSQPQHF. In nucleotides, the CDR3 is TGTGCCACCAGCAGAGATTCACAGCCCCAGCATTTT.

Remarks on this clone: In the same sample, other DNA sequences code for this CDR3. The chain joins TRBV18 to TRBJ2-5; D gene uncertain. Looked up from germline, CDR1 is KGHSH and CDR2 is LQKENI. Trimming shortened V by 0 bases and J by 5 bases, and 4 bases separated the two germline ends. The CDR3 covers 12 residues. In nucleotides, the CDR3 is TGTGCCAGCTCACCACCCGGGGAGACCCAGTACTTC. It is translated as CASSPPGETQYF.

The chain has TRBV6-6 and TRBJ1-2; D not resolved. The ends were cut back, 0 bases at V and 2 bases at J, with 13 bases in the middle. The CDR3 totals 16 residues. The V gene's germline CDR1 is MNHNY and CDR2 SVGAGI (reference sequence). The CDR3 DNA sequence: TGTGCCAGCAGTTACTCGAAAATAGCTTCGAACTATGGCTACACCTTC. Its protein is CASSYSKIASNYGYTF.

This clone was counted a few times. V is TRBV2 and J is TRBJ1-1; maybe TRBD1 (6 bases). Germline lookup yields CDR1 SNHLY and CDR2 FYNNEI. The V gene lost 6 bases and the J gene lost 1 base, with 12 bases spanning the gap. CDR3 length: 14 residues. The CDR3 DNA reads as TGTGCCAGCAGGGACCCAGGGGAGAACACTGAAGCTTTCTTT. Its translation: CASRDPGENTEAFF.